These 10 T cell receptor beta chains were sequenced from one sample in a study of early T cells in non-severe SARS-CoV-2 infection. TCRdb reprocessed the 5' RACE reads with MiXCR, giving one entry per CDR3 protein. The sample includes about 80,000 distinct CDR3 sequences, 10% to 15% seen only once; the top ten take less than 20%. Sample: whole blood, taken at baseline. The receptor set was obtained from an adult who was a healthcare worker with PCR-confirmed SARS-CoV-2 infection or an uninfected control (not recorded which). The donor label of this sample is uncertain.

In this sample, this clonotype turned up a few times. This chain connects TRBV7-9 to TRBJ1-1; D gene uncertain. V was clipped by 6 bases and J by 7 bases, with 15 bases between them. The CDR3 spans 13 residues. Germline V gives CDR1 SEHNR, CDR2 FQNEAQ (reference sequence). This CDR3 reads CASSFTPGSEAFF. CDR3 coding DNA: TGTGCCAGCAGTTTCACGCCGGGAAGTGAAGCTTTCTTT.

The chain uses TRBV9 and TRBJ1-1; 9 bases are a match to TRBD1. This CDR3 is built from 16 residues. CDR1 is SGDLS and CDR2 is YYNGEE in the germline V gene. Losses at the gene ends were 4 bases for V and 5 bases for J; bases not matched to a gene: 12. CDR3 nucleotides: TGTGCCAGCAGCCCCAGAGGGACAGGGTGGGAGACTGAAGCTTTCTTT. Its protein is CASSPRGTGWETEAFF.

The rearrangement uses TRBV7-2 and TRBJ2-7; D possibly uses TRBD1 or TRBD2 (6 bases each). CDR3 length equals 16 residues. From germline, CDR1 is SGHTA and CDR2 FQGNSA. Trimming left V 5 bases short and J 4 bases short, with 21 bases between. CDR3 sequence (DNA): TGTGCCAGCAGCCCCCGTGGAGGGGGGCAACAGTACGAGCAGTACTTC. The encoded protein is CASSPRGGGQQYEQYF.

Ten or more counts support this clonotype. The chain uses TRBV12-3 or TRBV12-4 and TRBJ2-7, with 10 bases aligning to TRBD2. Unmatched junction bases numbered 7, after V lost 4 bases and J lost 4 bases. The CDR3 has 15 amino acids. CDR3 nucleotides: TGTGCCAGCAGTTCGCAAGCGGGAGGGCCGTACGAGCAGTACTTC. Protein product: CASSSQAGGPYEQYF.

This sequence joins TRBV20-1 and TRBJ1-6; D uncertain. Germline V lookup: CDR1 DFQATT, CDR2 SNEGSKA (reference sequence). The CDR3 has 12 residues. The ends were cut back, 6 bases at V and 7 bases at J, with 10 bases in the middle. The CDR3 coding sequence is TGCAGTGCCCGGGATCGGAATTCACCCCTCCACTTT. The encoded protein is CSARDRNSPLHF.

DNA for the CDR3: TGTGCCACCAGTGACTACAGGGGAGAGACCCAGTACTTC. Its translation: CATSDYRGETQYF. The rearrangement uses TRBV24-1 and TRBJ2-5; 7 nucleotides match TRBD1. The CDR3 runs to 13 residues. J gave up 4 bases and V 4 bases, and 2 bases lay outside the gene matches. CDR1 is KGHDR and CDR2 is SFDVKD in the germline V gene.

This clonotype was seen more than once but under ten times. The genes are TRBV3-1 and TRBJ1-1; 9 nucleotides agree with TRBD1. The CDR3 runs 16 residues. The V segment lost 4 bases and the J segment 0 bases; nucleotides outside the gene matches: 6. CDR1 is LGHDT, CDR2 YNNKEL, per germline (reference sequence). Written as DNA, the CDR3 is TGTGCCAGCAGCCCCTCGGACAGGGGTATGAACACTGAAGCTTTCTTT. It yields the protein CASSPSDRGMNTEAFF.

The rearrangement uses TRBV20-1 and TRBJ2-7; D not resolved. Germline values: CDR1 DFQATT, CDR2 SNEGSKA (reference sequence). V gave up 3 bases and J gave up 2 bases, with 14 bases separating them. This CDR3 spans 14 amino acids. CDR3 protein: CSASGPAAPYEQYF. The CDR3, as DNA: TGCAGTGCTAGCGGCCCGGCGGCGCCCTACGAGCAGTACTTC.

This clonotype has just a few counts. The chain couples TRBV2 to TRBJ2-1; tentative D call: TRBD1 (6 bases). Germline V CDR1 and CDR2: SNHLY, FYNNEI. Between the trimmed V and J ends, which lost 6 bases and 4 bases, there was a span of 13 bases. This CDR3 has 14 residues. The CDR3 region is CASRTDSLYNEQFF. For the CDR3, the DNA is TGTGCCAGCAGGACGGACAGCCTATACAATGAGCAGTTCTTC.

This clonotype came up many times. The DNA of the CDR3 is TGTGCCTGGGAACAGGGGGCGGCAGATACGCAGTATTTT. Protein product: CAWEQGAADTQYF. The rearrangement joins TRBV30 to TRBJ2-3; the match to TRBD1 covers 9 bases. CDR3 length: 13 amino acids. Germline-derived CDR1 and CDR2 are GTSNPN and SVGIG (reference sequence). V gave up 5 bases and J gave up 4 bases; unmatched junction bases: 4.